This T cell receptor (beta chain) was recorded in a study of sequential checkpoint blockade in melanoma. Overall study: Arm A got nivolumab then ipilimumab; arm B the reverse, 1:1.

Sample treatment: randomized to nivolumab then ipilimumab (arm A) or the reverse (arm B). Germline-derived CDR1 and CDR2 are SGHDT and YYEEEE. The CDR3 loop spans 18 amino acids. Losses at the gene ends were 1 base for V and 2 bases for J; bases not matched to a gene: 11. Clones were sequenced by immunoSEQ multiplex PCR, and TCRdb holds only the in-frame ones, with some missing. Altogether roughly 29,000 clones are present, about 83% being singletons, with the ten largest covering 17%. This chain links TRBV5-6 with TRBJ2-5; 10 bases agree with TRBD2. The sample in question was CD8+ T cells sorted from blood (inferred from file names), obtained from a patient given nivolumab and ipilimumab in sequence. The receptor was derived from a human donor with melanoma. CDR3 coding DNA: TGTGCCAGCAGCTTGTCGCCTAGCGGGAGTATGGGGCAAGAGACCCAGTACTTC. This encodes CASSLSPSGSMGQETQYF.